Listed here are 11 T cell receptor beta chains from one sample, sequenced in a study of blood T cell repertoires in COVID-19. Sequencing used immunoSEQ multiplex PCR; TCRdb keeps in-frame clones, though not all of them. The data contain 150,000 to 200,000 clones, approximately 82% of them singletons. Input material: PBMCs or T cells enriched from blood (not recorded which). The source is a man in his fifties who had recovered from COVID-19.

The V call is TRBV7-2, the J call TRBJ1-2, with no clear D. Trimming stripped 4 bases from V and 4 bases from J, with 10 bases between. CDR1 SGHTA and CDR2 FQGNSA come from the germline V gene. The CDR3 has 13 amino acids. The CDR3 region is CASSWGDLYGYTF. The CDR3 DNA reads TGTGCCAGCAGCTGGGGAGATCTCTATGGCTACACCTTC. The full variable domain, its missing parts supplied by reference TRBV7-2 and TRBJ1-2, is GAGVSQSPSNKVTEKGKDVELRCDPISGHTALYWYRQSLGQGLEFLIYFQGNSAPDKSGLPSDRFSAERTGGSVSTLTIQRTQQEDSAVYLCASSWGDLYGYTFGSGTRLTVV.

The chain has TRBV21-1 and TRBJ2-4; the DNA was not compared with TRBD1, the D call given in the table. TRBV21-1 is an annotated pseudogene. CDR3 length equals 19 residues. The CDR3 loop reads CASSLLGQGADHAKNIQYF. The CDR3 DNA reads TGTGCCAGCAGCCTCCTGGGACAGGGGGCAGATCATGCCAAAAACATTCAGTACTTC.

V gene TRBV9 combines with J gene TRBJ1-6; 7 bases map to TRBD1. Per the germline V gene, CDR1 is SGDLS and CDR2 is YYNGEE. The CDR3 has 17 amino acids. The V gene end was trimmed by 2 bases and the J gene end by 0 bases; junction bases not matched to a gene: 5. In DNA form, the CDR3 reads TGTGCCAGCAGCGTGGGGGACAGCAGCTCCTATAATTCACCCCTCCACTTT. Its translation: CASSVGDSSSYNSPLHF.

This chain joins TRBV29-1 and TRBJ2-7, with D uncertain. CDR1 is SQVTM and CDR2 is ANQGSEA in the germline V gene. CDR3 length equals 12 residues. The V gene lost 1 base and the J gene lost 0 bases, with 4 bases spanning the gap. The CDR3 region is CSVEASSYEQYF. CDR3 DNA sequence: TGCAGCGTTGAAGCCAGCTCCTACGAGCAGTACTTC.

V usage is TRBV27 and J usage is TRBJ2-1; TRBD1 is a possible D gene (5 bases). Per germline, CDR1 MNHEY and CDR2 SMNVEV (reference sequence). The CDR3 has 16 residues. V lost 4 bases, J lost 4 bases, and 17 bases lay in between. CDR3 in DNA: TGTGCCAGCAGTTCCCCCGGACACTCAGTTTACAATGAGCAGTTCTTC. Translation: CASSSPGHSVYNEQFF.

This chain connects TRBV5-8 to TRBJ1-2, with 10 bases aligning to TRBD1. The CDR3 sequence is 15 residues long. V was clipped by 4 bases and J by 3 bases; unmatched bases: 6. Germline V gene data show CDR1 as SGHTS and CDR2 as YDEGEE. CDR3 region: CASSLGQGVYYGYTF. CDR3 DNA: TGTGCCAGCAGCCTCGGACAGGGGGTTTACTATGGCTACACCTTC.

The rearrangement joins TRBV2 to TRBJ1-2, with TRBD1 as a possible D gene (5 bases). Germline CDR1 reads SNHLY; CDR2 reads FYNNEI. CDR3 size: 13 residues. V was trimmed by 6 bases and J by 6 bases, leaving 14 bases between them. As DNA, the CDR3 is TGTGCCAGCAGCAGGGCTTTCATTGATGGCTACACCTTC. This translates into CASSRAFIDGYTF.

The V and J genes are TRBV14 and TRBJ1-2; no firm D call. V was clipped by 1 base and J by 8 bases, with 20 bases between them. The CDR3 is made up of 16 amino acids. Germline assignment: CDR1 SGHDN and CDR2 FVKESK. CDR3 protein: CASSQVLTIEREGYTF. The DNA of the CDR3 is TGTGCCAGCAGCCAAGTTTTGACAATTGAAAGGGAGGGCTACACCTTC.

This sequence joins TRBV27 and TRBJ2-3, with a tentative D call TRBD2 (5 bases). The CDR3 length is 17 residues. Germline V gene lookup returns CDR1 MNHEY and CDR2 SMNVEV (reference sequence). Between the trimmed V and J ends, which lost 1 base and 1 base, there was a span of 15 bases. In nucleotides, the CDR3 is TGTGCCAGCAGTTTATATCGCTACGGGGATGGCACAGATACGCAGTATTTT. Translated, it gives CASSLYRYGDGTDTQYF.

CDR3 bases: TGCGCCAGCAGCTCAACGAGTACGGGGGAGCAGTACTTC. Translated: CASSSTSTGEQYF. The chain recombines TRBV5-1 with TRBJ2-7; D might be TRBD2 (5 bases). The V end lost 3 bases, the J end lost 7 bases, and 14 bases lay between the germline ends. CDR1 and CDR2 (germline): SGHRS, YFSETQ. This CDR3 has 13 amino acids.

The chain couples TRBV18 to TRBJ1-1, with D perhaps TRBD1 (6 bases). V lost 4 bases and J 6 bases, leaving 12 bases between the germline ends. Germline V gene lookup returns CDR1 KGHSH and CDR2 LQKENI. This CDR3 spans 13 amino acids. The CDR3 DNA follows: TGTGCCAGCTCACTACAGGGTGTTGCTGAAGCTTTCTTT. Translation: CASSLQGVAEAFF.